This is a list of T cell receptor beta chains from one sample in a study of blood T cell repertoires in COVID-19. Method: immunoSEQ multiplex PCR; TCRdb's copy keeps in-frame clones and lacks some. This sample has roughly 130,000 clones, with about four fifths found just once. Sample: peripheral blood. Receptors originate from a man between 60 and 70 years old with active or convalescent COVID-19. Both conserved end residues are part of each CDR3. The D gene is left open where the match is weak. Only some rows state a clone size, as once, few, many or a class for expanded clones.

d_gene: TRBD2; j_gene: TRBJ2-2; abundance: .; v_gene: TRBV5-4; CDR3nt: TGTGCCAGCAGCTTGAGGGCTAGCGGGAGTTCCCCCGGGGAGCTGTTTTTT; CDR3aa: CASSLRASGSSPGELFF
d_gene: .; j_gene: TRBJ2-6; abundance: few; v_gene: TRBV7-3; CDR3nt: TGTGCCAGCAGCTTTCAACATCCTGGGGCCAACGTCCTGACTTTC; CDR3aa: CASSFQHPGANVLTF
d_gene: .; j_gene: TRBJ2-1; abundance: .; v_gene: TRBV6-6; CDR3nt: TGTGCCAGCAGTTACTCCTGGCAGGGACTTAGGGATGAGCAGTTCTTC; CDR3aa: CASSYSWQGLRDEQFF
d_gene: TRBD1; j_gene: TRBJ1-1; abundance: .; v_gene: TRBV6-5; CDR3nt: TGTGCCAGCAGGGGGAGGACAGGGGGCTTCACTGAAGCTTTCTTT; CDR3aa: CASRGRTGGFTEAFF
d_gene: .; j_gene: TRBJ2-2; abundance: .; v_gene: TRBV12-3/TRBV12-4; CDR3nt: TGTGCCAGCAGTTTAGCCGGGATCGGGGAGCTGTTTTTT; CDR3aa: CASSLAGIGELFF
d_gene: .; j_gene: TRBJ2-6; abundance: .; v_gene: TRBV4-2; CDR3nt: TGTGCCAGCAGCCAAGATCGAGGCAGGGTGTACTCTGGGGCCAACGTCCTGACTTTC; CDR3aa: CASSQDRGRVYSGANVLTF
d_gene: .; j_gene: TRBJ1-2; abundance: .; v_gene: TRBV2; CDR3nt: TGTGCCCTGGGAGGGTTGGACTATGGCTACACCTTC; CDR3aa: CALGGLDYGYTF
d_gene: TRBD2; j_gene: TRBJ2-3; abundance: .; v_gene: TRBV19; CDR3nt: TGTGCCAGCGGGGGGGAAGATACGCAGTATTTT; CDR3aa: CASGGEDTQYF
d_gene: TRBD1; j_gene: TRBJ1-1; abundance: .; v_gene: TRBV27; CDR3nt: TGTGCCAGCACCATAACCCGGACAGGGGTGAACACTGAAGCTTTCTTT; CDR3aa: CASTITRTGVNTEAFF
d_gene: TRBD1; j_gene: TRBJ2-5; abundance: many; v_gene: TRBV7-2; CDR3nt: TGTGCCAGCAGCCTATTGTGGGGACAGCAAGAGACCCAGTACTTC; CDR3aa: CASSLLWGQQETQYF
d_gene: TRBD1; j_gene: TRBJ2-1; abundance: .; v_gene: TRBV5-5; CDR3nt: TGTGCCAGCAGCTTTGGACAGGGGGCTTTTGAGCAGTTCTTC; CDR3aa: CASSFGQGAFEQFF
d_gene: TRBD2; j_gene: TRBJ2-3; abundance: .; v_gene: TRBV5-1; CDR3nt: TGCGCCAGCAGCCCGGGGACTAGCGGAGTAGGGCAGTATTTT; CDR3aa: CASSPGTSGVGQYF
d_gene: TRBD1; j_gene: TRBJ1-4; abundance: .; v_gene: TRBV7-9; CDR3nt: TGTGCCAGCAGCTCCGGACAGGGGAGGGCTAATGAAAAACTGTTTTTT; CDR3aa: CASSSGQGRANEKLFF
d_gene: .; j_gene: TRBJ1-5; abundance: few; v_gene: TRBV7-8; CDR3nt: TGTGCCAGCAGCTTGGGGGGGCCCAATCAGCCCCAGCATTTT; CDR3aa: CASSLGGPNQPQHF
d_gene: .; j_gene: TRBJ2-2; abundance: .; v_gene: TRBV27; CDR3nt: TGTGCCAGCAGTTTAAGCGGCGGATCGAACACCGGGGAGCTGTTTTTT; CDR3aa: CASSLSGGSNTGELFF
d_gene: .; j_gene: TRBJ1-1; abundance: .; v_gene: TRBV10-3; CDR3nt: TGTGCCATCAGTGAGGGACAGAAGTCGGGCACTGAAGCTTTCTTT; CDR3aa: CAISEGQKSGTEAFF
d_gene: TRBD1; j_gene: TRBJ2-3; abundance: .; v_gene: TRBV6-5; CDR3nt: TGTGCCAGCAGTTACTCTGGACAGGGGGCCCCAGATACGCAGTATTTT; CDR3aa: CASSYSGQGAPDTQYF
d_gene: .; j_gene: TRBJ2-5; abundance: .; v_gene: TRBV19; CDR3nt: TGTGCCAGTAGCGGGAGAATGGAGACCCAGTACTTC; CDR3aa: CASSGRMETQYF
d_gene: TRBD1; j_gene: TRBJ1-2; abundance: .; v_gene: TRBV5-1; CDR3nt: TGCGCCAGCGGGAGGACAGGGCTCACCTATGGCTACACCTTC; CDR3aa: CASGRTGLTYGYTF
d_gene: TRBD1; j_gene: TRBJ2-5; abundance: .; v_gene: TRBV19; CDR3nt: TGTGCCAGTAGTACCAGACAGGGCGAAGAGACCCAGTACTTC; CDR3aa: CASSTRQGEETQYF
d_gene: .; j_gene: TRBJ2-1; abundance: .; v_gene: TRBV18; CDR3nt: TGTGCCAGCTCACAGCTTCCGGGGGATGAGCAGTTCTTC; CDR3aa: CASSQLPGDEQFF
d_gene: TRBD1; j_gene: TRBJ1-1; abundance: .; v_gene: TRBV14; CDR3nt: TGTGCCAGCAGCCATGACAGGGCTCTAGCTTTCTTT; CDR3aa: CASSHDRALAFF
d_gene: TRBD2; j_gene: TRBJ2-1; abundance: .; v_gene: TRBV7-2; CDR3nt: TGTGCCAGCAGCACCGGGACTAGCGGGAGATCCTACAATGAGCAGTTCTTC; CDR3aa: CASSTGTSGRSYNEQFF
d_gene: TRBD2; j_gene: TRBJ2-1; abundance: .; v_gene: TRBV27; CDR3nt: TGTGCCAGCAGTTTCGGGGGGAATGAGCAGTTCTTC; CDR3aa: CASSFGGNEQFF
d_gene: TRBD1; j_gene: TRBJ2-6; abundance: .; v_gene: TRBV7-9; CDR3nt: TGTGCCAGCAGCTTAGGGCCCGGGACAGGTAACTCTGGGGCCAACGTCCTGACTTTC; CDR3aa: CASSLGPGTGNSGANVLTF
d_gene: .; j_gene: TRBJ2-2; abundance: once; v_gene: TRBV6-5; CDR3nt: TGTGCCAGCAGTTACTCTCCGGGGGTGAGCACCGGGGAGCTGTTTTTT; CDR3aa: CASSYSPGVSTGELFF
d_gene: .; j_gene: TRBJ2-7; abundance: .; v_gene: TRBV7-9; CDR3nt: TGTGCCAGCAGCGTACGGGGCTACGAGCAGTACTTC; CDR3aa: CASSVRGYEQYF
d_gene: .; j_gene: TRBJ2-1; abundance: .; v_gene: TRBV4-3; CDR3nt: TGCGCCAGCAGCCAATATTCCTCCTACAATGAGCAGTTCTTC; CDR3aa: CASSQYSSYNEQFF
d_gene: .; j_gene: TRBJ2-7; abundance: .; v_gene: TRBV5-5; CDR3nt: TGTGCCAGCAGCTTGGTTAGTGAGGGAGAGCAGTACTTC; CDR3aa: CASSLVSEGEQYF
d_gene: .; j_gene: TRBJ1-4; abundance: .; v_gene: TRBV4-3; CDR3nt: TGCGCCAGCAGCCCGAGGGGGGGCGAGAAACTGTTTTTT; CDR3aa: CASSPRGGEKLFF
d_gene: TRBD1; j_gene: TRBJ2-4; abundance: .; v_gene: TRBV19; CDR3nt: TGTGCCAGTAGTCTCTCGGGACAGGGCGACATTCAGTACTTC; CDR3aa: CASSLSGQGDIQYF
d_gene: TRBD1; j_gene: TRBJ2-7; abundance: .; v_gene: TRBV18; CDR3nt: TGTGCCAGCTCACCACCGAGCAGGGGGTATGAGCAGTACTTC; CDR3aa: CASSPPSRGYEQYF
d_gene: TRBD1; j_gene: TRBJ2-5; abundance: .; v_gene: TRBV29-1; CDR3nt: TGCAGCGTTGACAACAGGGGAGTGGAGACCCAGTACTTC; CDR3aa: CSVDNRGVETQYF
d_gene: .; j_gene: TRBJ2-3; abundance: .; v_gene: TRBV24-1; CDR3nt: TGTGCCACCAGTGCGGGAGAATCTCGGAATACGCAGTATTTT; CDR3aa: CATSAGESRNTQYF
d_gene: TRBD2; j_gene: TRBJ2-1; abundance: few; v_gene: TRBV7-9; CDR3nt: TGTGCCAGCAGCCCCTGGACTAGCGGGAGGGCCCCCAATGAGCAGTTCTTC; CDR3aa: CASSPWTSGRAPNEQFF
d_gene: .; j_gene: TRBJ2-2; abundance: .; v_gene: TRBV6-5; CDR3nt: TGTGCCAGCAGGGCGGGTTTCGCCGGGGAGCTGTTTTTT; CDR3aa: CASRAGFAGELFF
d_gene: TRBD1; j_gene: TRBJ2-5; abundance: .; v_gene: TRBV7-2; CDR3nt: TGTGCCAGCAGCTTAGTGGCAGGGGGAGAGACTCAGTACTTC; CDR3aa: CASSLVAGGETQYF
d_gene: TRBD2; j_gene: TRBJ2-1; abundance: .; v_gene: TRBV7-2; CDR3nt: TGTGCCAGCAGCCCCCGACTAGCGGGAGGCGATGAGCAGTTCTTC; CDR3aa: CASSPRLAGGDEQFF
d_gene: TRBD1; j_gene: TRBJ1-1; abundance: .; v_gene: TRBV5-1; CDR3nt: TGCGCCAGCAGCTTCGGGACAGGGTTCGGTGAAGCTTTCTTT; CDR3aa: CASSFGTGFGEAFF
d_gene: .; j_gene: TRBJ1-5; abundance: few; v_gene: TRBV27; CDR3nt: TGTGCCAGCAGCAACGGGGGGAATATCGGTCAGCCCCAGCATTTT; CDR3aa: CASSNGGNIGQPQHF
d_gene: TRBD2; j_gene: TRBJ2-7; abundance: .; v_gene: TRBV11-3; CDR3nt: TGTGCCAGCAGCTTAGACCCGGGAGGACAGCAGTACTTC; CDR3aa: CASSLDPGGQQYF
d_gene: .; j_gene: TRBJ2-7; abundance: .; v_gene: TRBV6-5; CDR3nt: TGTGCCAGCACCGCTGGCGGCGAGCAGTACTTC; CDR3aa: CASTAGGEQYF
d_gene: .; j_gene: TRBJ1-1; abundance: .; v_gene: TRBV2; CDR3nt: TGTGCCAGCAAAAGGGGCGGGGGGATGAACACTGAAGCTTTCTTT; CDR3aa: CASKRGGGMNTEAFF
d_gene: TRBD2; j_gene: TRBJ2-7; abundance: .; v_gene: TRBV6-2/TRBV6-3; CDR3nt: TGTGCCAGCAGTTACAGTCTAGCGGGTCTCCAGCGCTACGAGCAGTACTTC; CDR3aa: CASSYSLAGLQRYEQYF
d_gene: .; j_gene: TRBJ1-6; abundance: .; v_gene: TRBV25-1; CDR3nt: TGTGCCAGCAGTGAATACCAGGGGCGGAATTCACCCCTCCACTTT; CDR3aa: CASSEYQGRNSPLHF
d_gene: .; j_gene: TRBJ2-1; abundance: .; v_gene: TRBV7-6; CDR3nt: TGTGCCAGCAGCACAGAGGTGGCTAGCAATCTACTTGAGCAGTTCTTC; CDR3aa: CASSTEVASNLLEQFF
d_gene: TRBD2; j_gene: TRBJ2-3; abundance: .; v_gene: TRBV29-1; CDR3nt: TGCAGCGTTGAGAGTAGCGGGAGAAGCACAGATACGCAGTATTTT; CDR3aa: CSVESSGRSTDTQYF
d_gene: .; j_gene: TRBJ2-7; abundance: .; v_gene: TRBV7-2; CDR3nt: TGTGCCAGCAGCTTAACTCGGGGGGCGAGTGAGCAGTACTTC; CDR3aa: CASSLTRGASEQYF
d_gene: .; j_gene: TRBJ2-1; abundance: .; v_gene: TRBV7-9; CDR3nt: TGTGCCAGCAGCTTAGTTGGCGGTGAGCAGTTCTTC; CDR3aa: CASSLVGGEQFF